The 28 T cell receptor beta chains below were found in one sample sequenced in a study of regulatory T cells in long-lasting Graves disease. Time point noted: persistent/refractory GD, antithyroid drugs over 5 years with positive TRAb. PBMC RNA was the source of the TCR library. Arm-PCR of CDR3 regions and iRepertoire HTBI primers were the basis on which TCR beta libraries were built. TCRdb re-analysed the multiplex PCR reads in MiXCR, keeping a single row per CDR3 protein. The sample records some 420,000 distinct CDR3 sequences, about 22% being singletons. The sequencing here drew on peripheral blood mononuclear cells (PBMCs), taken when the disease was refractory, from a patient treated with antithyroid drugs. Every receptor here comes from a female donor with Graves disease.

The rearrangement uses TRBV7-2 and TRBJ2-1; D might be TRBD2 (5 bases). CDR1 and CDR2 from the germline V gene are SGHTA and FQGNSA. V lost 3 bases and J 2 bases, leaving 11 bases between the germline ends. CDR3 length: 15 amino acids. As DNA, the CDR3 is TGTGCCAGCAGCTTGGAGGACGGTCCCTACAATGAGCAGTTCTTC. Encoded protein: CASSLEDGPYNEQFF.

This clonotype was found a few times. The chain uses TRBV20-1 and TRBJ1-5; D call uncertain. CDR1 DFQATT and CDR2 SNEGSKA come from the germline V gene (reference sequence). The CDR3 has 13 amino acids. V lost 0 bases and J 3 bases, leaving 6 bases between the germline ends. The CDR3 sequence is CSAREVPNQPQHF. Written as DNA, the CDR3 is TGCAGTGCTAGAGAGGTGCCCAATCAGCCCCAGCATTTT.

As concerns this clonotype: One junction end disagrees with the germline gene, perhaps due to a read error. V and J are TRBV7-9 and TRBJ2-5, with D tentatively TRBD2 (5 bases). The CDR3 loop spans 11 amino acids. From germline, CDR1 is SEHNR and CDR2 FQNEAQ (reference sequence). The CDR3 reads CASSLGETQHF. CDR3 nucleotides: TGTGCCAGCAGCTTGGGAGAGACCCAGCACTTC.

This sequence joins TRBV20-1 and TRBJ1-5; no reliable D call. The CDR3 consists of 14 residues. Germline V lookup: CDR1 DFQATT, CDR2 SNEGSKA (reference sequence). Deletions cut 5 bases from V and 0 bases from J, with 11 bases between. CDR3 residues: CSAFDPVSNQPQHF. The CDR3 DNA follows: TGCAGTGCTTTTGACCCGGTTAGCAATCAGCCCCAGCATTTT.

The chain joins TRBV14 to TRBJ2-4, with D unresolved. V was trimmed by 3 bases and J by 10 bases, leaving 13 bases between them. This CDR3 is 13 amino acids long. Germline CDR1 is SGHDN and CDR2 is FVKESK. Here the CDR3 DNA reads TGTGCCAGCAGCCAGGGCTTTTCCGGGATTCAGTACTTC. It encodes CASSQGFSGIQYF.

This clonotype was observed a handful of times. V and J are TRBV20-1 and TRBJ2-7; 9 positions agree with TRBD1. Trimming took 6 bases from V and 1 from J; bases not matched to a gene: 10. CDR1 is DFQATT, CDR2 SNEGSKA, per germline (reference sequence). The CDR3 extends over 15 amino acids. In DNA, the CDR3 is TGCAGTGCCACCGACCGGGACAGGGCTTCCTACGAGCAGTACTTC. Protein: CSATDRDRASYEQYF.

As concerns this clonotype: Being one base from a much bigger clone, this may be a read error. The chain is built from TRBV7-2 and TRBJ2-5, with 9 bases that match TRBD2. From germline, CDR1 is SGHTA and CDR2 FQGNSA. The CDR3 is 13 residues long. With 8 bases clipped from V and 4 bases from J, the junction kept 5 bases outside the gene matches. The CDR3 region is CASRLAALETQYF. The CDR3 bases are TGTGCCAGCCGACTAGCGGCCCTAGAGACCCAGTACTTC.

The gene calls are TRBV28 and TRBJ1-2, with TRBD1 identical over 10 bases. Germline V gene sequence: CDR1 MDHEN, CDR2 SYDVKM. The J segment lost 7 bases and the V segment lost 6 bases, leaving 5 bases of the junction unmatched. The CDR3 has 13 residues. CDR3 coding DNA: TGTGCCAGCAGCACCGGGACAGGGGTTGGCTACACCTTC. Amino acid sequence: CASSTGTGVGYTF.

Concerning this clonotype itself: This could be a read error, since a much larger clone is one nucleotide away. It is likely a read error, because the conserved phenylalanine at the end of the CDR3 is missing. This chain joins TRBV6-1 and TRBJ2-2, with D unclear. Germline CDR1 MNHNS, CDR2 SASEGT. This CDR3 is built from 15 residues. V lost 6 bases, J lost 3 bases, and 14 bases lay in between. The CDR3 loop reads CASRRMDRDTGELFS. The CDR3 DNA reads TGTGCCAGCAGAAGGATGGATCGGGACACCGGGGAGCTGTTTTCT.

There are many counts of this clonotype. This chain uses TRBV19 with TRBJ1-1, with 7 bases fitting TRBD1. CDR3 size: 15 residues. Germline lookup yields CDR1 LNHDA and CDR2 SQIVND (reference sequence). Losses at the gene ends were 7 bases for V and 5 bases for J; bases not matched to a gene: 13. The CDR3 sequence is CASKTSSTGRTEAFF. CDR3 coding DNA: TGTGCCAGTAAAACCTCCTCGACAGGGCGTACTGAAGCTTTCTTT. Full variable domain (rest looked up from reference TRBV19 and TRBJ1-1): DGGITQSPKYLFRKEGQNVTLSCEQNLNHDAMYWYRQDPGQGLRLIYYSQIVNDFQKGDIAEGYSVSREKKESFPLTVTSAQKNPTAFYLCASKTSSTGRTEAFFGQGTRLTVV.

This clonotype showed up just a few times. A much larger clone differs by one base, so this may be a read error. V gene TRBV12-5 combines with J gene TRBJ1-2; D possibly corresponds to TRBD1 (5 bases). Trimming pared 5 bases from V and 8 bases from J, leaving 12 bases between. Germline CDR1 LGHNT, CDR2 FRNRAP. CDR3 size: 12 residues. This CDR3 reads CASGLGLLGYTF. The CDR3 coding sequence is TGTGCTAGTGGTCTGGGACTACTCGGCTACACCTTC. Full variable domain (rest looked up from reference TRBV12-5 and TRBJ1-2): DARVTQTPRHKVTEMGQEVTMRCQPILGHNTVFWYRQTMMQGLELLAYFRNRAPLDDSGMPKDRFSAEMPDATLATLKIQPSEPRDSAVYFCASGLGLLGYTFGSGTRLTVV.

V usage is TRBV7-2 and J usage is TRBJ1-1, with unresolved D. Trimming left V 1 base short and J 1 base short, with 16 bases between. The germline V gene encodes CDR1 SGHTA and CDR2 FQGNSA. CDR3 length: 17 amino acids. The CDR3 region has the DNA TGTGCCAGCAGCTTAGTTAAAGTTGGAACGGCGAACACTGAAGCTTTCTTT. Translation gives CASSLVKVGTANTEAFF.

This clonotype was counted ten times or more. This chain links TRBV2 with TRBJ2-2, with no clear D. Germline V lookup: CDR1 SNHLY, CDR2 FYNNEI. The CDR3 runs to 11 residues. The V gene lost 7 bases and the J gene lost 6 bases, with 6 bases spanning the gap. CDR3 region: CASTLSGELFF. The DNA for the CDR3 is TGTGCCAGCACCCTCTCCGGGGAGCTGTTTTTT.

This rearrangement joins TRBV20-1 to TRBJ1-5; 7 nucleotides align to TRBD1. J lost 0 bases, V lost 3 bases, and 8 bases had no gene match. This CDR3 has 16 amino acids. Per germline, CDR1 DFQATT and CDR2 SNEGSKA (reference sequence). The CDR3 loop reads CSARNPQGNSNQPQHF. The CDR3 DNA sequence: TGCAGTGCTAGGAATCCACAGGGGAATAGCAATCAGCCCCAGCATTTT.

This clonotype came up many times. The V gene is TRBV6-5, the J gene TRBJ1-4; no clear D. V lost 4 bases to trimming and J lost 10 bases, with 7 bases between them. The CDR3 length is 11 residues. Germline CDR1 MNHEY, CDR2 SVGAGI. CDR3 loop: CASSLGRKLFF. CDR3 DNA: TGTGCCAGCAGTTTGGGTCGAAAACTGTTTTTT.

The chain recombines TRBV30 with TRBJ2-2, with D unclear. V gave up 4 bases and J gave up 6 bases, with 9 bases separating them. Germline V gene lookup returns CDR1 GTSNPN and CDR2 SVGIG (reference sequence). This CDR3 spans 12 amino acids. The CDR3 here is CAWTEVPGELFF. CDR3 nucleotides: TGTGCCTGGACGGAAGTTCCCGGGGAGCTGTTTTTT.

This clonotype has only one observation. The DNA of the CDR3 is TGTGCCAGCTCACCGGCGGGTAGTGAGGGTTCACCCCTCCACTTT. Protein product: CASSPAGSEGSPLHF. The V and J genes are TRBV18 and TRBJ1-6, with D unclear. V was pared by 3 bases and J by 9 bases, with 15 bases between. The CDR3 extends over 15 amino acids. CDR1 is KGHSH, CDR2 LQKENI, per germline. Variable domain in full (rest from reference TRBV18 and TRBJ1-6): NAGVMQNPRHLVRRRGQEARLRCSPMKGHSHVYWYRQLPEEGLKFMVYLQKENIIDESGMPKERFSAEFPKEGPSILRIQQVVRGDSAAYFCASSPAGSEGSPLHFGNGTRLTVT.

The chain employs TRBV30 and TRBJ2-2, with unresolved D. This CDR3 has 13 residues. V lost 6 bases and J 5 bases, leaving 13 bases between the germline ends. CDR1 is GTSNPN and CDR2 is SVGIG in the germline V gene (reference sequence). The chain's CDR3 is CACPPEQTGELFF. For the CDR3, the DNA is TGTGCCTGCCCCCCGGAACAAACCGGGGAGCTGTTTTTT.

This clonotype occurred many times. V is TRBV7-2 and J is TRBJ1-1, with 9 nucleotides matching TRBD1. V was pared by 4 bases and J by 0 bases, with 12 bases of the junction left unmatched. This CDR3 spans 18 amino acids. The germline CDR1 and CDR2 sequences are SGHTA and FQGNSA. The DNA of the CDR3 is TGTGCCAGCAGCTCCCCCCCCGGGACAGGGCTAATGAACACTGAAGCTTTCTTT. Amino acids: CASSSPPGTGLMNTEAFF.

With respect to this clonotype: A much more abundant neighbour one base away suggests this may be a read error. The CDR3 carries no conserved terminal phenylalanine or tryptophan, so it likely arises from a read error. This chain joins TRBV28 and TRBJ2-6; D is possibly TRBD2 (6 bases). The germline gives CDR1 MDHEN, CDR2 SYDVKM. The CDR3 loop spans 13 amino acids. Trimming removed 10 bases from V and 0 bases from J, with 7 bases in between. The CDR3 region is CATGDSGANVLTC. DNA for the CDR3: TGTGCCACGGGGGACTCTGGGGCCAACGTCCTGACTTGC.

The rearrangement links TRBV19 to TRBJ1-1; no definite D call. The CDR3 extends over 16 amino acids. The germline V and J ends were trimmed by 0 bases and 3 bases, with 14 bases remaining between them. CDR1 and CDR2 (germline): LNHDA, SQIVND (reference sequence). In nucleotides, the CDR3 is TGTGCCAGTAGTATAGATGAACGAGGTAGGGACACTGAAGCTTTCTTT. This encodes CASSIDERGRDTEAFF. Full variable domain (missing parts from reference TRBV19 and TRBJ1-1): DGGITQSPKYLFRKEGQNVTLSCEQNLNHDAMYWYRQDPGQGLRLIYYSQIVNDFQKGDIAEGYSVSREKKESFPLTVTSAQKNPTAFYLCASSIDERGRDTEAFFGQGTRLTVV.

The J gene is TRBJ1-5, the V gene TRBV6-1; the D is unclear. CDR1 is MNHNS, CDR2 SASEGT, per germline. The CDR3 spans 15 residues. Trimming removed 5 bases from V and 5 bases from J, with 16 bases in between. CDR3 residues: CASSNSWDFDQPQHF. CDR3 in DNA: TGTGCCAGCAGTAATAGCTGGGATTTTGATCAGCCCCAGCATTTT.

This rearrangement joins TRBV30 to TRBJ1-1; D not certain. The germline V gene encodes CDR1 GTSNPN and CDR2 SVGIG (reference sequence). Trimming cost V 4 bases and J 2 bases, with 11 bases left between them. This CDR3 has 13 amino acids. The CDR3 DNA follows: TGTGCCTGGACGGGTTCCGGCAACACTGAAGCTTTCTTT. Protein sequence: CAWTGSGNTEAFF.

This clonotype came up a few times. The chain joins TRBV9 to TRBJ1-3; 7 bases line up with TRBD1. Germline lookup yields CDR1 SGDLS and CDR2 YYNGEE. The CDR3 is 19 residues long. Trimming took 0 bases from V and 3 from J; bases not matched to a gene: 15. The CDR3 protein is CASSVAEDAEGALGNTIYF. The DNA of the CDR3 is TGTGCCAGCAGCGTAGCCGAGGACGCGGAGGGGGCTCTTGGAAACACCATATATTTT.

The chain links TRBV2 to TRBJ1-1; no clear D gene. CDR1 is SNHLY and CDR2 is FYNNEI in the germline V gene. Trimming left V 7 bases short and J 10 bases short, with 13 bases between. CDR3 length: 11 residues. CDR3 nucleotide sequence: TGTGCCAGCACCCGGGGTGGTGGAGCTTTCTTT. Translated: CASTRGGGAFF.

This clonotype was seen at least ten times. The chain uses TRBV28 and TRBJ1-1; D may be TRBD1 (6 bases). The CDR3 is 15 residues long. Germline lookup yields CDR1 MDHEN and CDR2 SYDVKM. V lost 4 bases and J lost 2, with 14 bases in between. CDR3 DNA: TGTGCCAGCAGTTCTGTCCCACAGGGTAACACTGAAGCTTTCTTT. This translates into CASSSVPQGNTEAFF.

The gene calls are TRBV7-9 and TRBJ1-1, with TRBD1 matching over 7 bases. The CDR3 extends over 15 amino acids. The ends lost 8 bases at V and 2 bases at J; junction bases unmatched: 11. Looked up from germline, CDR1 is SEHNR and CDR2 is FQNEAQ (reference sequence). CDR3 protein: CASSGWGGGNTEAFF. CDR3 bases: TGTGCCAGCTCGGGGTGGGGAGGGGGCAACACTGAAGCTTTCTTT.

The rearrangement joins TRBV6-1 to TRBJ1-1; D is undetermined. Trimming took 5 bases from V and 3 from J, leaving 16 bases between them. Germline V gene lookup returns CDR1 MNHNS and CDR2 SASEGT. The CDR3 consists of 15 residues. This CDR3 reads CASSTAGPEDTEAFF. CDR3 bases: TGTGCCAGCAGTACAGCCGGGCCAGAGGACACTGAAGCTTTCTTT.